This T cell receptor (beta chain) is drawn from a study of blood T cells in healthy people across ages. The sample holds a few counts of this clonotype. Its antigen is unknown. The CDR3 has 15 residues. Trimming shortened V by 5 bases and J by 1 base, and 14 bases separated the two germline ends. The V gene's germline CDR1 is MDHEN and CDR2 SYDVKM. Then a second PCR, running roughly 6 to 12 cycles, was carried out with a sample-barcoded 5' primer and a J-beta primer mix. A single record per CDR3 protein comes from TCRdb applying MiXCR to the 5' RACE reads. The sample has around 820,000 distinct CDR3 sequences, around 25% seen once. Notes on the study in general: PBMC samples, being unsorted, prevented any conclusive comparison of naive and antigen-experienced cells.

The same sample was also used in a study of T cells of mothers and their children. That study adds: The study sampled a few healthy Caucasian mothers and their six children. Using the M1S primer, the second PCR added sample barcodes along with 2-4 random nucleotides. The output of TCR recombination is shaped by thymic selection similarly in related and unrelated pairs.

The chain links TRBV28 to TRBJ2-5; D gene uncertain. The sample comprised blood. This clonotype was obtained from a boy aged 10-17 years in good health. CDR3 sequence (DNA): TGTGCCAGCAGTCCAACGGGCAGACCCCAAGAGACCCAGTACTTC. This gives the protein CASSPTGRPQETQYF.